These 9 T cell receptor beta chains came from one sample sequenced in a study of T cell changes during pregnancy in multiple sclerosis. Clones were read by immunoSEQ multiplex PCR, and TCRdb kept only the in-frame ones, dropping some. In the table there are 75,000 to 100,000 clones, about nine tenths of which are singletons. The source was peripheral blood, collected after pregnancy. The receptors were sampled from a female donor in good health, enrolled as a control in a pregnancy study.

The chain recombines TRBV7-9 with TRBJ1-1; D is unclear. V lost 5 bases to trimming and J lost 3 bases, with 10 bases between them. CDR3 size: 13 residues. CDR1 SEHNR and CDR2 FQNEAQ come from the germline V gene (reference sequence). CDR3 protein: CASSQTIDTEAFF. In DNA form, the CDR3 reads TGTGCCAGCAGCCAAACTATCGACACTGAAGCTTTCTTT.

The J gene is TRBJ2-2, the V gene TRBV4-3, with D perhaps matching TRBD2 (6 bases). This CDR3 region has 16 residues. The ends were cut back, 1 base at V and 2 bases at J, with 11 bases in the middle. The V gene's germline CDR1 is LGHNA and CDR2 YSLEER. The CDR3 loop reads CASSQGGGVNTGELFF. The CDR3 nucleotides are TGCGCCAGCAGCCAAGGAGGAGGGGTTAACACCGGGGAGCTGTTTTTT.

The CDR3 DNA reads as TGTGCCAGTAACCAGGGCCTGGGGGAGCAGTACTTC. Translation gives CASNQGLGEQYF. This chain uses TRBV19 with TRBJ2-7; tentatively, D is TRBD1 (5 bases). Germline V gene lookup returns CDR1 LNHDA and CDR2 SQIVND (reference sequence). The V end lost 7 bases, the J end lost 7 bases, and 14 bases lay between the germline ends. This CDR3 has 12 residues. Using reference TRBV19 and TRBJ2-7 for the parts outside the CDR3, the full variable domain is DGGITQSPKYLFRKEGQNVTLSCEQNLNHDAMYWYRQDPGQGLRLIYYSQIVNDFQKGDIAEGYSVSREKKESFPLTVTSAQKNPTAFYLCASNQGLGEQYFGPGTRLTVT.

The chain links TRBV6-6 to TRBJ2-1; 8 nucleotides line up with TRBD2. CDR3 size: 15 residues. Germline V gene lookup returns CDR1 MNHNY and CDR2 SVGAGI (reference sequence). The trim removed 2 bases at V and 2 bases at J, leaving 2 bases unmatched. The CDR3, as DNA: TGTGCCAGCAGTTACACTAGCGGCACCTACAATGAGCAGTTCTTC. It translates to CASSYTSGTYNEQFF.

V is TRBV7-2 and J is TRBJ1-5; possible D gene TRBD1, 6 bases. CDR1 SGHTA and CDR2 FQGNSA come from the germline V gene. There are 15 residues in the CDR3. Trimming pared 3 bases from V and 0 bases from J, leaving 9 bases between. The CDR3 loop is CASSFRRGSNQPQHF. In DNA form, the CDR3 reads TGTGCCAGCAGCTTTCGCAGGGGTAGCAATCAGCCCCAGCATTTT.

The chain recombines TRBV2 with TRBJ1-2; TRBD1 agrees at 8 bases. The CDR3 spans 16 residues. Per the germline V gene, CDR1 is SNHLY and CDR2 is FYNNEI. The V segment lost 2 bases and the J segment 4 bases; nucleotides outside the gene matches: 9. CDR3 protein: CASSEIGQGLVYGYTF. Written as DNA, the CDR3 is TGTGCCAGCAGTGAAATAGGACAGGGATTGGTCTATGGCTACACCTTC.

The chain has TRBV5-1 and TRBJ2-6; 8 bases align to TRBD2. Germline V lookup: CDR1 SGHRS, CDR2 YFSETQ. The CDR3 is made up of 15 amino acids. J was trimmed by 4 bases and V by 6 bases; bases with no gene match: 6. The CDR3 bases are TGCGCCAGCACCTCGGGGGGGTCCGGGGCCAACGTCCTGACTTTC. Protein product: CASTSGGSGANVLTF.

The chain employs TRBV11-3 and TRBJ2-1, with a weak D call TRBD1 (6 bases). This CDR3 contains 15 residues. V was trimmed by 1 base and J by 4 bases, leaving 11 bases between them. Germline CDR1 is SGHNT and CDR2 is YENEEA. CDR3 amino acids: CASSLGGGAYNEQFF. The CDR3 nucleotides are TGTGCCAGCAGCTTAGGAGGGGGAGCTTACAATGAGCAGTTCTTC. Drawing the rest from reference TRBV11-3 and TRBJ2-1, the complete variable domain is EAGVVQSPRYKIIEKKQPVAFWCNPISGHNTLYWYLQNLGQGPELLIRYENEEAVDDSQLPKDRFSAERLKGVDSTLKIQPAELGDSAVYLCASSLGGGAYNEQFFGPGTRLTVL.

CDR3 coding DNA: TGTGCCAGCAGCTTAGAACGGTTCTACGAGCAGTACTTC. This encodes CASSLERFYEQYF. The rearrangement uses TRBV7-2 and TRBJ2-7; D is unresolved. Germline CDR1 is SGHTA and CDR2 is FQGNSA. The CDR3 is 13 amino acids. With 1 base removed from V and 3 bases from J, the gap between germline ends came to 7 bases.